Reported below is one TCR beta chain. Antigen: not known. The PCR had 60 Vbeta and 13 Jbeta primers. The table came from immunoSEQ multiplex PCR; TCRdb's copy has only in-frame clones and leaves some out. Its table records tens of thousands of clones. The CDR3 runs to 17 residues. V shed 0 bases and J shed 6 bases, with 18 bases lying between them. The germline V gene has CDR1 MGHRA and CDR2 YSYEKL. This sample was included in a study of cytomegalovirus exposure and HLA in healthy donors. Points from the study as a whole: Accounts indicate the classifier identified cytomegalovirus status with strong specificity and sensitivity. Later analysis reportedly placed an Asian-associated ancestry cluster below the approximately 680-donor mean in N-insertions.

Source material: PBMCs. The TCR comes from a male donor in good health and CMV-seronegative. J is TRBJ2-4 and V is TRBV4-1, with D possibly matching TRBD1 (7 bases). CDR3 in DNA: TGCGCCAGCAGCCAAGATCGAACTAGGAGGGACAGAAACATTCAGTACTTC. Its translation: CASSQDRTRRDRNIQYF.